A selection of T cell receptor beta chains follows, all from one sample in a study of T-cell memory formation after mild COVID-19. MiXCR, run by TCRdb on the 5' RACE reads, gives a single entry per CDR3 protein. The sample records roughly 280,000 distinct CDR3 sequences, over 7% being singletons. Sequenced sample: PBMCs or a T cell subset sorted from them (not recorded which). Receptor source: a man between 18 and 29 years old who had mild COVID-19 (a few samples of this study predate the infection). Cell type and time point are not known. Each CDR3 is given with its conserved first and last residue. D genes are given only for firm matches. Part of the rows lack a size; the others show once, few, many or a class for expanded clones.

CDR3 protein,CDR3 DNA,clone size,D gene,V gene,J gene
CASRGGGLLYNEQFF,TGTGCCAGCAGGGGCGGGGGACTTCTCTACAATGAGCAGTTCTTC,once,TRBD2,TRBV5-4,TRBJ2-1
CASSYLGGGNQPQHF,TGTGCCAGCAGTTACCTCGGGGGAGGCAATCAGCCCCAGCATTTT,many,-,TRBV6-2/TRBV6-3,TRBJ1-5
CASSTRQGAGTEAFF,TGTGCCAGCAGCACTCGACAGGGGGCGGGCACTGAAGCTTTCTTT,few,TRBD1,TRBV7-2,TRBJ1-1
CASSETGNTGELFF,TGTGCCAGCAGCGAGACAGGGAACACCGGGGAGCTGTTTTTT,many,-,TRBV12-3/TRBV12-4,TRBJ2-2
CATGEGSPDTQYF,TGTGCCACCGGCGAGGGCAGCCCAGATACGCAGTATTTT,-,-,TRBV24-1,TRBJ2-3
CASTKVIKSSPSVSGNTIYF,TGTGCCAGCACCAAGGTCATCAAGAGTAGCCCATCAGTCTCTGGAAACACCATATATTTT,-,-,TRBV6-4,TRBJ1-3
CAKETSGPITGELFF,TGTGCCAAAGAAACTAGCGGGCCGATTACCGGGGAGCTGTTTTTT,-,TRBD2,TRBV6-5,TRBJ2-2
CASSRRTSFYEQFF,TGTGCCAGCAGTAGGCGGACTAGCTTTTACGAGCAGTTCTTC,-,TRBD2,TRBV12-3/TRBV12-4,TRBJ2-1
CASRRVANYNEQFF,TGTGCCAGCAGGAGGGTGGCGAACTACAATGAGCAGTTCTTC,-,-,TRBV6-6,TRBJ2-1
CASSQETFQETQYF,TGTGCCAGCAGCCAAGAAACGTTTCAAGAGACCCAGTACTTC,-,-,TRBV4-2,TRBJ2-5
CSAQGVKNTGELFF,TGCAGTGCTCAAGGGGTAAAGAACACCGGGGAGCTGTTTTTT,-,-,TRBV20-1,TRBJ2-2
CSGARRALNTEAFF,TGCAGCGGCGCAAGGCGTGCCCTCAACACTGAAGCTTTCTTT,few,-,TRBV29-1,TRBJ1-1
CASSQGQGGANVLTF,TGTGCCAGCAGCCAAGGACAGGGTGGGGCCAACGTCCTGACTTTC,-,TRBD1,TRBV4-2,TRBJ2-6
CASSLEGLDEQYF,TGCGCCAGCAGCTTGGAAGGTTTGGACGAGCAGTACTTC,few,-,TRBV5-1,TRBJ2-7
CASRQGRVGQPQHF,TGTGCCAGCCGGCAGGGGAGAGTTGGTCAGCCCCAGCATTTT,few,-,TRBV12-3/TRBV12-4,TRBJ1-5
CASSMQGIADTQYF,TGTGCCAGCTCAATGCAGGGAATCGCAGATACGCAGTATTTT,-,-,TRBV25-1,TRBJ2-3
CASSQGVDINYGYTF,TGCGCCAGCAGCCAAGGTGTTGACATAAACTATGGCTACACCTTC,-,-,TRBV4-3,TRBJ1-2
CASSWKGQIQETQYF,TGCGCCAGCAGCTGGAAGGGACAGATCCAAGAGACCCAGTACTTC,many,TRBD1,TRBV5-1,TRBJ2-5
CASSPQSPGELFF,TGTGCCAGCAGCCCTCAGAGCCCCGGGGAGCTGTTTTTT,-,-,TRBV2,TRBJ2-2
CASSHLLSGQFPEAFF,TGTGCCAGCAGCCACTTACTCTCGGGACAGTTCCCTGAAGCTTTCTTT,few,TRBD1,TRBV3-1,TRBJ1-1
CASSQGVALYEQYF,TGCGCCAGCAGCCAAGGGGTAGCTCTATACGAGCAGTACTTC,-,-,TRBV4-3,TRBJ2-7
CASSQGTGNYEQYF,TGTGCCAGCAGCCAGGGGACTGGCAACTACGAGCAGTACTTC,-,-,TRBV4-2,TRBJ2-7
CASSSLWDGAEAFF,TGTGCCAGCAGCTCGCTTTGGGACGGGGCTGAAGCTTTCTTT,-,-,TRBV7-9,TRBJ1-1
CASSQDRGLEGQPQHF,TGTGCCAGCAGCCAAGACAGGGGGCTTGAGGGTCAGCCCCAGCATTTT,-,TRBD1,TRBV16,TRBJ1-5
CASSSHAGNTEAFF,TGTGCCAGCAGTTCCCATGCAGGGAACACTGAAGCTTTCTTT,-,-,TRBV6-6,TRBJ1-1
CASSQDRTGRLFF,TGTGCCAGCAGCCAAGATCGGACCGGGCGCCTGTTTTTT,few,-,TRBV14,TRBJ2-2
CASSDSGGATDTQYF,TGTGCCAGCAGTGACAGCGGGGGGGCCACAGATACGCAGTATTTT,many,TRBD2,TRBV6-4,TRBJ2-3
CASSLLGANTEAFF,TGCGCCAGCAGCTTGTTAGGGGCCAACACTGAAGCTTTCTTT,many,-,TRBV5-1,TRBJ1-1
CASSRDRGIDTQYF,TGTGCCAGCAGCCGGGACAGGGGCATAGATACGCAGTATTTT,many,TRBD1,TRBV9,TRBJ2-3
CASSLKLDAIQYF,TGCGCCAGCAGCTTGAAGTTAGACGCCATTCAGTACTTC,many,-,TRBV5-1,TRBJ2-4
CASSEGWETEAFF,TGTGCCAGCAGTGAAGGCTGGGAAACTGAAGCTTTCTTT,few,-,TRBV6-1,TRBJ1-1
CASSPQTVTDTQYF,TGTGCCAGCAGCCCCCAGACAGTTACAGATACGCAGTATTTT,-,-,TRBV7-2,TRBJ2-3
CASSPRQAVSTDTQYF,TGTGCCAGCAGCCCTCGACAGGCTGTGAGCACAGATACGCAGTATTTT,-,-,TRBV7-9,TRBJ2-3
CASSITGGINEQFF,TGTGCCAGTAGTATAACGGGGGGGATCAATGAGCAGTTCTTC,-,TRBD2,TRBV19,TRBJ2-1
CASSLPPTANLYGYTF,TGTGCCAGCAGCTTACCCCCGACAGCTAATCTCTATGGCTACACCTTC,-,-,TRBV7-9,TRBJ1-2
CASSLAGLAGYTGELFF,TGTGCCAGCAGCTTAGCTGGACTAGCGGGGTACACCGGGGAGCTGTTTTTT,-,TRBD2,TRBV7-9,TRBJ2-2
CASSGGPGGETQYF,TGTGCCAGCAGTGGCGGCCCCGGCGGGGAGACCCAGTACTTC,many,-,TRBV6-5,TRBJ2-5
CASSPWDRDTDTQYF,TGTGCCAGCAGCCCCTGGGACAGGGACACAGATACGCAGTATTTT,many,TRBD1,TRBV7-2,TRBJ2-3
CASSQDSSSGGYTDTQYF,TGCGCCAGCAGCCAAGATTCGAGTAGCGGGGGATACACAGATACGCAGTATTTT,-,TRBD2,TRBV4-3,TRBJ2-3
CASRKTGATNEKLFF,TGTGCCAGCAGAAAAACGGGGGCAACTAATGAAAAACTGTTTTTT,-,-,TRBV7-2,TRBJ1-4
CASSQGTGDTGELFF,TGCGCCAGCAGCCAGGGAACAGGGGACACCGGGGAGCTGTTTTTT,many,TRBD1,TRBV4-1,TRBJ2-2